This T cell receptor (beta chain) was identified during a study of siplizumab effects on memory and regulatory T cells. General study results and limits: Left unconfirmed was the suppressive function of proliferating Tregs from siplizumab cultures. The average Treg-derived proportion among mappable alloreactive CD4+ clones was less than 80% with siplizumab versus 25% to 30% in controls. Few alloreactive clones mapped to unstimulated subsets.

Note on this clone: Its matching antigen is unknown.

V was shortened by 2 bases and J by 5 bases, with 4 bases between the two germline ends. Germline V gene lookup returns CDR1 KGHSH and CDR2 LQKENI. The CDR3 is made up of 12 amino acids. Sequencing used immunoSEQ multiplex PCR; TCRdb keeps in-frame clones, though not all of them. This table holds more than 70,000 clones, over 90% found once. The sequence derives from a human donor in good health. The sequencing sample was made of CD8+ T cells sorted from blood. The chain uses TRBV18 and TRBJ2-4; D gene unclear. The DNA of the CDR3 is TGTGCCAGCTCACCAGGGGAAAACATTCAGTACTTC. Translation: CASSPGENIQYF.